A single sample gave rise to the 29 T cell receptor beta chains below, sequenced in a study of regulatory T cells in long-lasting Graves disease. CDR3-region Arm-PCR and iRepertoire HTBI primers produced the TCR beta libraries. TCRdb re-analysed the multiplex PCR reads in MiXCR, keeping a single row per CDR3 protein. Found here are a few hundred thousand distinct CDR3 sequences, roughly 19% of them singletons; the top ten hold roughly 10%. Time point reported: newly diagnosed GD, antithyroid drugs for less than 3 months. PBMCs provided the RNA from which the TCR library was made. These same records also appear under a second study, on T cells in Graves' hyperthyroidism and ophthalmopathy.

The sequencing used peripheral blood mononuclear cells (PBMCs), collected at new diagnosis, from a patient treated with antithyroid drugs. The source is a woman aged 25-40 years with Graves disease.

The sample holds one count of this clonotype. J is TRBJ2-7 and V is TRBV6-2 or TRBV6-3; 8 nucleotides match TRBD2. This CDR3 comprises 15 residues. Looked up from germline, CDR1 is MNHEY and CDR2 is SVGEGT. J lost 5 bases, V lost 7 bases, and 13 bases had no gene match. The CDR3 DNA reads TGTGCCAGCATTCCCTTCGGGGGGGCCCCCCACGAGCAGTACTTC. Protein: CASIPFGGAPHEQYF.

Many counts were recorded for this clonotype. The chain's CDR3 is CASSPGQPLSGNTIYF. The CDR3 nucleotides are TGTGCCAGCAGTCCGGGACAGCCTCTCTCTGGAAACACCATATATTTT. The chain uses TRBV28 and TRBJ1-3, with 7 positions matching TRBD1. V lost 5 bases and J lost 0; bases outside the gene matches: 7. CDR3 length: 16 amino acids. Germline V gene lookup returns CDR1 MDHEN and CDR2 SYDVKM.

Many counts were recorded for this clonotype. The CDR3 DNA reads TGCAGTGCTAGGACTTCAGATACGCAGTATTTT. Protein product: CSARTSDTQYF. V is TRBV20-1 and J is TRBJ2-3; no reliable D call. Trimming left V 3 bases short and J 4 bases short, with 5 bases between. The CDR3 consists of 11 residues. Germline-derived CDR1 and CDR2 are DFQATT and SNEGSKA (reference sequence).

This clonotype was seen repeatedly, ten times or more. The chain recombines TRBV25-1 with TRBJ1-2; no clear D. From germline, CDR1 is MGHDK and CDR2 SYGVNS. The CDR3 length is 14 residues. The ends were cut back, 3 bases at V and 5 bases at J, with 13 bases in the middle. The DNA for the CDR3 is TGTGCCAGCAGTGATCTGAGGGCTGGATATGGCTACACCTTC. Its protein is CASSDLRAGYGYTF.

Comments on this clonotype: A much larger clone differs by one base, so this may be a read error. The chain recombines TRBV6-2 or TRBV6-3 with TRBJ2-6; possibly TRBD2 for D (5 bases). Trimming left V 5 bases short and J 2 bases short, with 16 bases between. The CDR3 loop spans 17 amino acids. Per germline, CDR1 MNHEY and CDR2 SVGEGT. CDR3 DNA: TGTGCCAGCAGTCACGGGGTATCCAGCACTGGGGCCAACGTCCTGACTTTC. This sequence encodes CASSHGVSSTGANVLTF.

J is TRBJ1-1 and V is TRBV9; no reliable D call. V shed 0 bases and J shed 7 bases, with 13 bases lying between them. This CDR3 spans 14 amino acids. Germline CDR1 reads SGDLS; CDR2 reads YYNGEE. CDR3 residues: CASSVAYWASEAFF. CDR3 bases: TGTGCCAGCAGCGTAGCTTACTGGGCTAGTGAAGCTTTCTTT.

This chain links TRBV7-2 with TRBJ1-2; TRBD1 agrees at 7 bases. The V and J ends lost 5 bases and 7 bases, in that order; junction bases with no gene match: 7. This CDR3 is 13 amino acids long. The germline gives CDR1 SGHTA, CDR2 FQGNSA. The CDR3 bases are TGTGCCAGCAGCATACAGGGGATAGGTGGCTACACCTTC. Translation gives CASSIQGIGGYTF.

The sample holds many counts of this clonotype. The rearrangement uses TRBV30 and TRBJ1-6; D is possibly TRBD1 (6 bases). This CDR3 spans 12 amino acids. Trimming shortened V by 2 bases and J by 10 bases, and 9 bases separated the two germline ends. Germline CDR1 and CDR2: GTSNPN and SVGIG (reference sequence). DNA for the CDR3: TGTGCCTGGAGTACCAGGGGCTCACCCCTCCACTTT. Translated: CAWSTRGSPLHF.

This clonotype was recorded many times. The chain joins TRBV2 to TRBJ2-2; D is tentatively TRBD1 or TRBD2 (6 bases each). V was clipped by 3 bases and J by 4 bases, with 18 bases between them. The CDR3 has 17 amino acids. CDR1 is SNHLY and CDR2 is FYNNEI in the germline V gene. The DNA for the CDR3 is TGTGCCAGCAGTGAGGGGTCTGCGGGACATATCACCGGGGAGCTGTTTTTT. This sequence encodes CASSEGSAGHITGELFF.

At least ten counts were recorded for this clonotype. The chain carries TRBV2 and TRBJ2-7; the match to TRBD2 covers 9 bases. The germline V gene encodes CDR1 SNHLY and CDR2 FYNNEI. The CDR3 runs 15 residues. Trimming cost V 4 bases and J 3 bases; bases outside gene matches: 7. The CDR3 here is CASSAGLAGYYEQYF. CDR3 bases: TGTGCCAGCAGTGCGGGGCTAGCGGGATACTACGAGCAGTACTTC.

This clonotype has ten or more counts. The J gene is TRBJ2-1, the V gene TRBV5-1, with 10 bases fitting TRBD2. V gave up 4 bases and J gave up 8 bases; unmatched junction bases: 9. The CDR3 runs to 15 residues. The germline V gene has CDR1 SGHRS and CDR2 YFSETQ. The CDR3 spells CASSRASGSLDEQFF. For the CDR3, the DNA is TGCGCCAGCAGCAGGGCTAGCGGGAGTCTGGATGAGCAGTTCTTC. Full variable domain (missing parts from reference TRBV5-1 and TRBJ2-1): KAGVTQTPRYLIKTRGQQVTLSCSPISGHRSVSWYQQTPGQGLQFLFEYFSETQRNKGNFPGRFSGRQFSNSRSEMNVSTLELGDSALYLCASSRASGSLDEQFFGPGTRLTVL.

This clonotype was seen many times. The J gene is TRBJ2-7, the V gene TRBV6-1, with 7 bases that match TRBD1. J lost 0 bases, V lost 11 bases, and 7 bases had no gene match. CDR1 MNHNS and CDR2 SASEGT come from the germline V gene. The CDR3 totals 13 residues. The CDR3 sequence is CASLDRDSYEQYF. The CDR3, as DNA: TGTGCCTCCCTAGACAGGGACTCCTACGAGCAGTACTTC.

This clonotype has a handful of counts. V gene TRBV28 combines with J gene TRBJ2-3, with TRBD1 as a possible D gene (6 bases). The V end was cut by 6 bases, the J end by 2 bases, with 12 bases between. The CDR3 runs 14 residues. Germline V gives CDR1 MDHEN, CDR2 SYDVKM. The CDR3 bases are TGTGCCAGCAGGCCGACAGGAACCACAGATACGCAGTATTTT. The encoded protein is CASRPTGTTDTQYF. Variable domain in full (rest from reference TRBV28 and TRBJ2-3): DVKVTQSSRYLVKRTGEKVFLECVQDMDHENMFWYRQDPGLGLRLIYFSYDVKMKEKGDIPEGYSVSREKKERFSLILESASTNQTSMYLCASRPTGTTDTQYFGPGTRLTVL.

This clonotype occurred many times. The CDR3 reads CASRGTSGHEQYF. The CDR3 bases are TGTGCCAGCAGGGGGACTAGCGGACACGAGCAGTACTTC. The rearrangement joins TRBV3-1 to TRBJ2-7; TRBD2 matches 11 bases. The germline CDR1 and CDR2 sequences are LGHDT and YNNKEL (reference sequence). The CDR3 spans 13 residues. After removal of 6 bases from V and 5 bases from J, the junction contained 3 bases not matched to a gene.

In this sample, this clonotype turned up many times. The chain links TRBV12-3 or TRBV12-4 to TRBJ1-1, with D perhaps TRBD1 (5 bases). Trimming cost V 10 bases and J 0 bases, with 12 bases left between them. The CDR3 sequence is 13 residues long. The chain's CDR3 is CATADRMNTEAFF. The CDR3 region has the DNA TGTGCCACCGCCGACAGAATGAACACTGAAGCTTTCTTT.

This clonotype was detected ten times or more. As DNA, the CDR3 is TGTGCCAGCAGTTTAGGGGCAGACCCGGTCTGGGATACGCAGTATTTT. Amino acid sequence: CASSLGADPVWDTQYF. The rearrangement uses TRBV28 and TRBJ2-3; D is possibly TRBD1 (5 bases). Germline V gives CDR1 MDHEN, CDR2 SYDVKM. The CDR3 is made up of 16 amino acids. V was cut by 2 bases and J by 6 bases, with 18 bases left in between.

This clonotype was observed many times. This rearrangement joins TRBV28 to TRBJ2-7; 8 nucleotides line up with TRBD2. Trimming removed 7 bases from V and 5 bases from J; junction bases left unmatched: 13. This CDR3 spans 15 amino acids. Germline V gives CDR1 MDHEN, CDR2 SYDVKM. The CDR3 is CASIGAVAGRNEQYF. The CDR3 nucleotides read TGTGCCAGCATCGGAGCGGTAGCGGGAAGGAACGAGCAGTACTTC.

This clonotype was seen more than once but under ten times. A read error may be the cause here, since a much bigger clone is one base away. This rearrangement joins TRBV11-3 to TRBJ2-2; D may correspond to TRBD1 or TRBD2 (6 bases each). The V end lost 2 bases, the J end lost 6 bases, and 10 bases lay between the germline ends. Germline V lookup: CDR1 SGHNT, CDR2 YENEEA. The CDR3 loop spans 14 amino acids. This chain's CDR3 is CASSLRGAPGELFF. The CDR3, as DNA: TGTGCCAGCAGCTTAAGGGGGGCCCCCGGGGAGCTGTTTTTT.

In this sample, this clonotype is medium-sized. The V gene is TRBV12-3 or TRBV12-4, the J gene TRBJ1-4; 7 bases are shared with TRBD1. The J segment lost 11 bases and the V segment lost 2 bases, leaving 14 bases of the junction unmatched. This CDR3 contains 16 residues. CDR3: CASSLMDSPGQQKLFF. The CDR3 nucleotides are TGTGCCAGCAGTTTAATGGACTCACCGGGACAGCAGAAACTGTTTTTT.

This clonotype was observed at least ten times. The chain joins TRBV7-3 to TRBJ2-7; 9 bases are a match to TRBD1. The CDR3 extends over 14 amino acids. The trim removed 11 bases at V and 3 bases at J, leaving 11 bases unmatched. The V gene's germline CDR1 is SGHTA and CDR2 FQGTGA. Written as DNA, the CDR3 is TGTGCCGGCCCCTCCACAGGGGGCAACTACGAGCAGTACTTC. This codes for CAGPSTGGNYEQYF.

This clonotype occurred once. This chain links TRBV4-1 with TRBJ2-3; the match to TRBD2 covers 9 bases. CDR1 is MGHRA, CDR2 YSYEKL, per germline. The CDR3 length is 18 residues. V shed 4 bases and J 6 bases; nucleotides not matched to a gene: 17. The CDR3 spells CASSRYRGGRADADTQYF. The CDR3 DNA follows: TGCGCCAGCAGCCGATATCGGGGCGGGAGGGCCGATGCGGATACGCAGTATTTT.

This clonotype was found many times. The chain carries TRBV6-5 and TRBJ2-1, with 8 bases that match TRBD1. This CDR3 is 15 amino acids long. With V trimmed by 2 bases and J by 6 bases, 6 bases remained unmatched. Germline CDR1 is MNHEY and CDR2 is SVGAGI. The CDR3 DNA reads TGTGCCAGCAGTTACGGGTTCGGACAGGGCAATGAGCAGTTCTTC. As protein: CASSYGFGQGNEQFF.

This clonotype has ten or more counts. J is TRBJ2-7 and V is TRBV28; D remains ambiguous. The CDR3 spans 13 residues. V gave up 7 bases and J gave up 0 bases, with 10 bases separating them. Germline loops: CDR1 MDHEN, CDR2 SYDVKM. CDR3 residues: CASTDPLSYEQYF. The CDR3 DNA follows: TGTGCCAGCACTGACCCGCTCTCCTACGAGCAGTACTTC.

A few counts support this clonotype. Written as DNA, the CDR3 is TGTGCCAGTAGACCGACTAGCGGATCCTACGAGCAGTACTTC. This translates into CASRPTSGSYEQYF. The gene calls are TRBV19 and TRBJ2-7; the match to TRBD2 covers 9 bases. This CDR3 is 14 amino acids long. Germline V gene lookup returns CDR1 LNHDA and CDR2 SQIVND (reference sequence). After removal of 6 bases from V and 1 base from J, the junction contained 4 bases not matched to a gene.

The chain employs TRBV5-1 and TRBJ2-6, with 7 nucleotides matching TRBD1. The CDR3 loop spans 21 amino acids. Germline assignment: CDR1 SGHRS and CDR2 YFSETQ. V shed 0 bases and J 1 base; nucleotides not matched to a gene: 16. The CDR3 is CASSLVSLTGTEISGANVLTF. CDR3 DNA: TGCGCCAGCAGCTTGGTATCTTTAACCGGGACAGAAATTTCTGGGGCCAACGTCCTGACTTTC.

Many counts were recorded for this clonotype. This chain links TRBV9 with TRBJ2-2, with 7 nucleotides matching TRBD1. The CDR3 length is 15 residues. Germline V gene data show CDR1 as SGDLS and CDR2 as YYNGEE. Losses at the gene ends were 0 bases for V and 4 bases for J; bases not matched to a gene: 3. Written as DNA, the CDR3 is TGTGCCAGCAGCGTAGGTGACAGGGTCACCGGGGAGCTGTTTTTT. It encodes CASSVGDRVTGELFF. The full variable domain, rest sourced from reference TRBV9 and TRBJ2-2, is DSGVTQTPKHLITATGQRVTLRCSPRSGDLSVYWYQQSLDQGLQFLIQYYNGEERAKGNILERFSAQQFPDLHSELNLSSLELGDSALYFCASSVGDRVTGELFFGEGSRLTVL.

The table lists this clonotype with many counts. The J gene is TRBJ2-7, the V gene TRBV28, with 10 bases identical to TRBD2. V lost 7 bases, J lost 0 bases, and 15 bases stayed unmatched. CDR1 is MDHEN, CDR2 SYDVKM, per germline. The CDR3 length is 18 residues. CDR3 DNA sequence: TGTGCCAGCACATCTTCGGGGTTAGCGGGAGGCGACTCCTACGAGCAGTACTTC. Protein sequence: CASTSSGLAGGDSYEQYF. Based on the CDR3 plus reference TRBV28 and TRBJ2-7, the full variable domain is DVKVTQSSRYLVKRTGEKVFLECVQDMDHENMFWYRQDPGLGLRLIYFSYDVKMKEKGDIPEGYSVSREKKERFSLILESASTNQTSMYLCASTSSGLAGGDSYEQYFGPGTRLTVT.

This clonotype was counted at least ten times. The J gene is TRBJ1-2, the V gene TRBV15; D ambiguous. CDR3 length: 13 residues. Trimming shortened V by 3 bases and J by 1 base, and 6 bases separated the two germline ends. Germline loops: CDR1 LNHNV, CDR2 YYDKDF (reference sequence). The CDR3 region has the DNA TGTGCCACCAGCAGGGAATTTAACTATGGCTACACCTTC. Its protein product is CATSREFNYGYTF.

The table lists this clonotype with many counts. V usage is TRBV4-1 and J usage is TRBJ2-1; TRBD2 might be the D (5 bases). Trimming pared 4 bases from V and 8 bases from J, leaving 21 bases between. This CDR3 spans 16 amino acids. Looked up from germline, CDR1 is MGHRA and CDR2 is YSYEKL. As DNA, the CDR3 is TGCGCCAGCAGCCTGAATTGGCCGGGAAACGGGTATGAGCAGTTCTTC. It translates to CASSLNWPGNGYEQFF.